A selection of T cell receptor beta chains follows, all from one sample in a study of blood T cell repertoires in COVID-19. Generated by immunoSEQ multiplex PCR, the TCRdb table keeps only in-frame clones and is missing some. There are roughly 200,000 clones in the sample; around 83% occur only once, and less than 2% lies in the top ten. Sequenced: peripheral blood. The origin of the receptors is a human donor in a cohort sampled during active COVID-19. The CDR3 runs from the conserved cysteine through the conserved F or W. Each record gives: J gene, clone size, D gene, V gene, CDR3 DNA, CDR3 protein. The D gene is left open where the match is weak. Size is stated for part of the rows, as once, few or many counts, or as a class when the clone is expanded.

J: TRBJ1-2
size: NA
D: TRBD1
V: TRBV6-4
DNA: TGTGCCAGCACCCCGGGACAGCTCTTTCTCTATGGCTACACCTTC
CDR3: CASTPGQLFLYGYTF

J: TRBJ1-2
size: NA
D: NA
V: TRBV6-6
DNA: TGTGCCAGCAGTTACCCACAAGACTATGGCTACACCTTC
CDR3: CASSYPQDYGYTF

J: TRBJ2-6
size: NA
D: NA
V: TRBV2
DNA: TGTGCCAGCAGTGAAGGGGCCCTCTCTGGGGCCAACGTCCTGACTTTC
CDR3: CASSEGALSGANVLTF

J: TRBJ2-7
size: once
D: TRBD2
V: TRBV4-3
DNA: TGCGCCAGCAGCCAAGACGATAACCGGGGACTAGCGGGAGCCGCCTACGAGCAGTACTTC
CDR3: CASSQDDNRGLAGAAYEQYF

J: TRBJ1-2
size: NA
D: NA
V: TRBV9
DNA: TGTGCCAGCAGCGTAGCGACAGCGGGGCTCTATGGCTACACCTTC
CDR3: CASSVATAGLYGYTF

J: TRBJ1-2
size: NA
D: TRBD1
V: TRBV4-3
DNA: TGCGCCAGCAGCCAAGGTGTGGGACAGATCTATGGCTACACCTTC
CDR3: CASSQGVGQIYGYTF

J: TRBJ2-7
size: once
D: TRBD1
V: TRBV4-3
DNA: TGCGCCAGCAGCCAAGCCGGGACAGGGATTCACGAGCAGTACTTC
CDR3: CASSQAGTGIHEQYF

J: TRBJ2-7
size: few
D: NA
V: TRBV5-6
DNA: TGTGCCAGCAGCTCCAACAGTCCTATCTTTCCCTACGAGCAGTACTTC
CDR3: CASSSNSPIFPYEQYF

J: TRBJ2-5
size: NA
D: TRBD2
V: TRBV6-2/TRBV6-3
DNA: TGTGCCAGCAGTCTGATACTAGCGGGGGGCCAAGAGACCCAGTACTTC
CDR3: CASSLILAGGQETQYF

J: TRBJ2-3
size: NA
D: NA
V: TRBV6-6
DNA: TGTGCCAGCAGTCGACTCACTGGTATAAGCACAGATACGCAGTATTTT
CDR3: CASSRLTGISTDTQYF

J: TRBJ1-4
size: NA
D: TRBD1
V: TRBV3-1/TRBV3-2
DNA: TGTGCCAGCAGCTTTCGACAGGGGAAAAATGAAAAACTGTTTTTT
CDR3: CASSFRQGKNEKLFF

J: TRBJ2-1
size: NA
D: TRBD1
V: TRBV7-8
DNA: TGTGCCAGCACTTTGAACAGGGGCTCCTACAATGAGCAGTTCTTC
CDR3: CASTLNRGSYNEQFF

J: TRBJ2-7
size: NA
D: TRBD1
V: TRBV7-9
DNA: TGTGCCAGCAGCTTAGAGGGGGCACGCGAGCAGTACTTC
CDR3: CASSLEGAREQYF

J: TRBJ2-7
size: NA
D: TRBD1
V: TRBV25-1
DNA: TGTGCCAGCAGTTTGGGGGGACAGGGGGGACCGGAGCAGTACTTC
CDR3: CASSLGGQGGPEQYF

J: TRBJ2-1
size: NA
D: TRBD2
V: TRBV7-2
DNA: TGTGCCAGCAGCTTAGCGCTAGCGGGGGGGAATCTGGAGCAGTTCTTC
CDR3: CASSLALAGGNLEQFF

J: TRBJ1-4
size: NA
D: NA
V: TRBV3-1/TRBV3-2
DNA: TGTGCCAGCAGCCAGGGGGGGACTAATGAAAAACTGTTTTTT
CDR3: CASSQGGTNEKLFF

J: TRBJ1-5
size: NA
D: TRBD1
V: TRBV7-2
DNA: TGTGCCAGCAGCCCGGGACAGCCTTATAATCAGCCCCAGCATTTT
CDR3: CASSPGQPYNQPQHF

J: TRBJ2-7
size: NA
D: NA
V: TRBV4-1
DNA: TGCGCCAGCAGCCAAGAGGTGGGGGGAATCTACGAGCAGTACTTC
CDR3: CASSQEVGGIYEQYF

J: TRBJ1-1
size: NA
D: TRBD1
V: TRBV5-4
DNA: TGTGCCAGCAGCCCAGACAGGGGGCGGGGTAGGGCTGAAGCTTTCTTT
CDR3: CASSPDRGRGRAEAFF

J: TRBJ2-6
size: few
D: TRBD1
V: TRBV4-1
DNA: TGCGCCAGCAGCCAAGATTGGGGACAGGGGGCGCTTGGGGCCAACGTCCTGACTTTC
CDR3: CASSQDWGQGALGANVLTF

J: TRBJ1-1
size: NA
D: NA
V: TRBV18
DNA: TGTGCCAGCTCACCACGAGGGAGCACTGAAGCTTTCTTT
CDR3: CASSPRGSTEAFF

J: TRBJ1-1
size: NA
D: NA
V: TRBV10-3
DNA: TGTGCCATCAGTGACGTAGAGGACACTGAAGCTTTCTTT
CDR3: CAISDVEDTEAFF

J: TRBJ1-2
size: NA
D: NA
V: TRBV12-3/TRBV12-4
DNA: TGTGCCAGCAGTTTCGACAGCCGCTATGGCTACACCTTC
CDR3: CASSFDSRYGYTF

J: TRBJ2-6
size: NA
D: TRBD1
V: TRBV7-9
DNA: TGTGCCAGCAGCCGATTACAGGGGACCCGCTCTGGGGCCAACGTCCTGACTTTC
CDR3: CASSRLQGTRSGANVLTF

J: TRBJ2-7
size: NA
D: TRBD2
V: TRBV19
DNA: TGTGCCAGCTCCTGGACTAGCGGGGGGCTCAGGGGGCCATACGAGCAGTACTTC
CDR3: CASSWTSGGLRGPYEQYF

J: TRBJ1-2
size: NA
D: TRBD1
V: TRBV11-2
DNA: TGTGCCAGCAGCCCCCGACAGGGTCGAAACTATGGCTACACCTTC
CDR3: CASSPRQGRNYGYTF

J: TRBJ2-3
size: NA
D: TRBD2
V: TRBV5-1
DNA: TGCGCCAGCAGCTTGGCCCCCGGACTAGCGAGCACAGATACGCAGTATTTT
CDR3: CASSLAPGLASTDTQYF

J: TRBJ2-7
size: once
D: NA
V: TRBV19
DNA: TGTGCCACCCGGGACATCTCCTACGAGCAGTACTTC
CDR3: CATRDISYEQYF

J: TRBJ1-2
size: few
D: TRBD1
V: TRBV4-1
DNA: TGCGCCAGCAGCCAAGAGCCGACAGGGAGGGGCTACACCTTC
CDR3: CASSQEPTGRGYTF

J: TRBJ2-7
size: NA
D: NA
V: TRBV7-2
DNA: TGTGCCAGCAGCTTAGCCCAGGGTCCTACCTACGAGCAGTACTTC
CDR3: CASSLAQGPTYEQYF

J: TRBJ2-7
size: once
D: NA
V: TRBV6-5
DNA: TGTGCCAGCAGCAACTCCAGGGACAACCCCTACGAGCAGTACTTC
CDR3: CASSNSRDNPYEQYF

J: TRBJ2-7
size: once
D: TRBD1
V: TRBV10-3
DNA: TGTGCCACCACGCCAGGGGGCTACTACGAGCAGTACTTC
CDR3: CATTPGGYYEQYF

J: TRBJ2-6
size: NA
D: TRBD2
V: TRBV5-4
DNA: TGTGCCAGCAGCGTACCCGGGACTAGCGGGGCTGGGGCCAACGTCCTGACTTTC
CDR3: CASSVPGTSGAGANVLTF

J: TRBJ1-3
size: NA
D: TRBD1
V: TRBV3-1/TRBV3-2
DNA: TGTGCCAGCAGCCCCTCAATCGGACAGGGGGACCACTCTGGAAACACCATATATTTT
CDR3: CASSPSIGQGDHSGNTIYF

J: TRBJ1-5
size: NA
D: NA
V: TRBV5-8
DNA: TGTGCCAGCAGCTTGGTGCAAGGGGCTAGCAATCAGCCCCAGCATTTT
CDR3: CASSLVQGASNQPQHF

J: TRBJ2-7
size: NA
D: NA
V: TRBV19
DNA: TGTGCCAGTAGTGTCGCAGGCCCCTACGAGCAGTACTTC
CDR3: CASSVAGPYEQYF

J: TRBJ1-4
size: NA
D: NA
V: TRBV7-9
DNA: TGTGCCAGCAGCTTGAGCAGGTCTACTGCAACTAATGAAAAACTGTTTTTT
CDR3: CASSLSRSTATNEKLFF

J: TRBJ2-5
size: once
D: TRBD2
V: TRBV6-5
DNA: TGTGCCAGCTTCATTGGCGGGGGGAGAGAGACCCAGTACTTC
CDR3: CASFIGGGRETQYF

J: TRBJ2-7
size: NA
D: NA
V: TRBV9
DNA: TGTGCCAGCAGCGTAGTTCCCGGGACTTTAGACGAGCAGTACTTC
CDR3: CASSVVPGTLDEQYF

J: TRBJ1-5
size: NA
D: NA
V: TRBV5-1
DNA: TGCGCCAGCAGCTTCGGACAGAACAATCAGCCCCAGCATTTT
CDR3: CASSFGQNNQPQHF

J: TRBJ1-3
size: NA
D: NA
V: TRBV4-2
DNA: TGTGCCAGCAGCCAAGTGGGGGGGGGTGCGGACACCATATATTTT
CDR3: CASSQVGGGADTIYF

J: TRBJ2-3
size: NA
D: TRBD2
V: TRBV15
DNA: TGTGCCACCAGCAGAGGGGGGCAGCGGGCTAGCGGGGATACGCAGTATTTT
CDR3: CATSRGGQRASGDTQYF

J: TRBJ1-6
size: NA
D: NA
V: TRBV7-3
DNA: TGTGCCAGCAGCCCCTCCCCCTATAATTCACCCCTCCACTTT
CDR3: CASSPSPYNSPLHF

J: TRBJ2-5
size: NA
D: NA
V: TRBV6-6
DNA: TGTGCCAGCAGTTACGGGGCAGCAGGTGGAGAGACCCAGTACTTC
CDR3: CASSYGAAGGETQYF

J: TRBJ2-7
size: few
D: NA
V: TRBV12-3/TRBV12-4
DNA: TGTGCCAGCAGCATCACCAGGGGCGAGCAGTACTTC
CDR3: CASSITRGEQYF

J: TRBJ2-7
size: NA
D: TRBD1
V: TRBV6-2/TRBV6-3
DNA: TGTGCCAGCAGTTACCGGCCCGGGACAGGCTCATACGAGCAGTACTTC
CDR3: CASSYRPGTGSYEQYF

J: TRBJ2-1
size: NA
D: NA
V: TRBV5-1
DNA: TGCGCCAGCAGCTCAGACAGCTCCTACAATGAGCAGTTCTTC
CDR3: CASSSDSSYNEQFF

J: TRBJ2-1
size: NA
D: TRBD2
V: TRBV13
DNA: TGTGCCAGCAGCCGTGGGGGGGAGTACAATGAGCAGTTCTTC
CDR3: CASSRGGEYNEQFF

J: TRBJ2-3
size: NA
D: TRBD2
V: TRBV13
DNA: TGTGCCAGCAGCCTGGGACTAGCGGGGGCTGTCACAGATACGCAGTATTTT
CDR3: CASSLGLAGAVTDTQYF

J: TRBJ1-1
size: NA
D: NA
V: TRBV2
DNA: TGTGCCGGTGTCCGGGATCCCTCTTTAACTGAAGCTTTCTTT
CDR3: CAGVRDPSLTEAFF

J: TRBJ2-1
size: NA
D: NA
V: TRBV4-3
DNA: TGCGCCAGCAGCCAAGCCCTCCCTAGTGACAATGAGCAGTTCTTC
CDR3: CASSQALPSDNEQFF